Listed here are 4 T cell receptor beta chains from one sample, sequenced in a study of blood T cells in healthy people across ages. Then a second PCR, running about 7 to 11 cycles, was carried out with a sample-barcoded 5' primer and a J-beta primer mix. TCRdb independently ran MiXCR on the 5' RACE reads; one entry per CDR3 protein. The sample lists under 800,000 distinct CDR3 sequences, roughly 47% seen once, with 20% to 25% in the top ten. Sequencing was carried out using blood. Every receptor here comes from a woman between 55 and 75 years old in good health.

This clonotype was detected a few times. The chain joins TRBV25-1 to TRBJ1-2; D call uncertain. CDR1 is MGHDK, CDR2 SYGVNS, per germline. The CDR3 extends over 12 amino acids. V was clipped by 6 bases and J by 5 bases, with 10 bases between them. Here the CDR3 reads CASREGDYGYTF. CDR3 nucleotides: TGTGCCAGCAGGGAGGGCGATTATGGCTACACCTTC.

The chain combines TRBV3-1 with TRBJ1-1; tentative D call: TRBD1 (5 bases). CDR3 length: 15 amino acids. Germline CDR1 LGHDT, CDR2 YNNKEL (reference sequence). Trimming removed 4 bases at V and 6 bases at J, with 18 bases between. The CDR3 here is CASSPSGAQTAEAFF. CDR3 in DNA: TGTGCCAGCAGCCCCAGTGGGGCGCAAACCGCTGAAGCTTTCTTT.

This clonotype occurred a few times. The junction does not match germline at one end; this may be a read error. J is TRBJ2-7 and V is TRBV6-2 or TRBV6-3; unclear D gene. Germline V gene sequence: CDR1 MNHEY, CDR2 SVGEGT. The CDR3 spans 14 residues. The CDR3 region has the DNA TGTGCCAGCAGTGACTCGGGTCAGTCCTACGAGCAGTACTTC. Translated: CASSDSGQSYEQYF.

The chain carries TRBV7-3 and TRBJ2-3, with 9 bases fitting TRBD1. Germline assignment: CDR1 SGHTA and CDR2 FQGTGA. The CDR3 consists of 19 residues. Germline trimming cut 0 bases from V and 2 bases from J; bases unmatched to any gene: 12. CDR3 DNA: TGTGCCAGCAGCTTAACCCCCCCCCGACAGGGGGGTTACACAGATACGCAGTATTTT. Protein sequence: CASSLTPPRQGGYTDTQYF.